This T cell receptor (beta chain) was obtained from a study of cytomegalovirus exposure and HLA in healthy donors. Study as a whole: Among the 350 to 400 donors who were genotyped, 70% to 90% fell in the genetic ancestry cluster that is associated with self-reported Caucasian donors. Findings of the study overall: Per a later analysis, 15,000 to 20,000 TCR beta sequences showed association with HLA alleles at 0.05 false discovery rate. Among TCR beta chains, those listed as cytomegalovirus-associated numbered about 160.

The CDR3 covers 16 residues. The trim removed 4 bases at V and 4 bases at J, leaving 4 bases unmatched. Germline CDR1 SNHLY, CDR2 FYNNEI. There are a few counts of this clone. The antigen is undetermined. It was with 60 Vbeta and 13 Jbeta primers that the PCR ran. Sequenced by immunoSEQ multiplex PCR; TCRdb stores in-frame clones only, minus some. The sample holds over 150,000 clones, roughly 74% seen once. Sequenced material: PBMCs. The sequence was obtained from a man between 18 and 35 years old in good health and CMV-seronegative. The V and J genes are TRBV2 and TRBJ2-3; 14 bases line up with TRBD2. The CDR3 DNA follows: TGTGCCAGCAGTGCGACTAGCGGGGGGGCAGCAGATACGCAGTATTTT. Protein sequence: CASSATSGGAADTQYF. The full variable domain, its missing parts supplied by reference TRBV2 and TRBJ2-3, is EPEVTQTPSHQVTQMGQEVILRCVPISNHLYFYWYRQILGQKVEFLVSFYNNEISEKSEIFDDQFSVERPDGSNFTLKIRSTKLEDSAMYFCASSATSGGAADTQYFGPGTRLTVL.